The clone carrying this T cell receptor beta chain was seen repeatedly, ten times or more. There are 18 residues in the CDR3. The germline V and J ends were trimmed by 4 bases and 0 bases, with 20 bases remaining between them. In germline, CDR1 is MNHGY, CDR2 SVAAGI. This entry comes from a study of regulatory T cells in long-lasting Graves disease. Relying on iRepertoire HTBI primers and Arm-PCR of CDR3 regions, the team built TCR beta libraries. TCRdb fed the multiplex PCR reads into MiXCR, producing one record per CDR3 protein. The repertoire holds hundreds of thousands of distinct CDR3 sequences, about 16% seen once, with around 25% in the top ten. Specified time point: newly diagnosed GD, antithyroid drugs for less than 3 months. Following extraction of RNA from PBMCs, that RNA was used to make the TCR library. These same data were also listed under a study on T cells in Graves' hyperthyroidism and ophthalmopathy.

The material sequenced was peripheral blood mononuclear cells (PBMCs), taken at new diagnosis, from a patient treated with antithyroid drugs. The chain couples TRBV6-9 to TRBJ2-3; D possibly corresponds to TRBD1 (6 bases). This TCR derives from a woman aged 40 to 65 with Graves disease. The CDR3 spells CASSFPSRITGSTDTQYF. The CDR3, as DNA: TGTGCCAGCAGTTTCCCTTCAAGGATCACAGGGAGCACAGATACGCAGTATTTT.